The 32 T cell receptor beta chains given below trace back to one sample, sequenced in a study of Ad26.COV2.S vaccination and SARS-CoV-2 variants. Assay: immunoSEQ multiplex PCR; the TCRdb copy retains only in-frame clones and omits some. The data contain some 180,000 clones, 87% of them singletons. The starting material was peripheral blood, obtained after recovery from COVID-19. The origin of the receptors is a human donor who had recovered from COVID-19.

CDR3 nucleotide sequence: TGTGCCAGCAGCCGGGGGGGGATCACCGGGGAGCTGTTTTTT. Its translation: CASSRGGITGELFF. V usage is TRBV7-2 and J usage is TRBJ2-2, with 8 bases matching TRBD2. J was trimmed by 4 bases and V by 5 bases; bases with no gene match: 3. CDR3 size: 14 residues. The V gene's germline CDR1 is SGHTA and CDR2 FQGNSA.

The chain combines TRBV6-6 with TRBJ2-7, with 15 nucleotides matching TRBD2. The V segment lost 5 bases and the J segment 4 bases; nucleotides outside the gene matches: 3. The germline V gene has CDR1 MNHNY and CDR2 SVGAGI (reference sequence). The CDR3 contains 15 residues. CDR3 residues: CASSLGTSGRYEQYF. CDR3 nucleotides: TGTGCCAGCAGTCTGGGGACTAGCGGGAGGTACGAGCAGTACTTC.

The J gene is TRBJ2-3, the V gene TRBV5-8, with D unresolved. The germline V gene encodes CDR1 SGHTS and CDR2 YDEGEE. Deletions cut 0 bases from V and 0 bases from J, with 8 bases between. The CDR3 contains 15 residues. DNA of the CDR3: TGTGCCAGCAGCTTGGCGGGCGGTAGCACAGATACGCAGTATTTT. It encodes CASSLAGGSTDTQYF.

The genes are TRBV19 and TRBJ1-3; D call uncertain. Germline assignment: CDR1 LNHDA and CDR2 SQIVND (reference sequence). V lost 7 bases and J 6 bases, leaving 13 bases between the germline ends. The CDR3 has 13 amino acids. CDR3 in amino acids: CASNARSENTIYF. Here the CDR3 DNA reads TGTGCCAGTAACGCCAGGTCGGAAAACACCATATATTTT.

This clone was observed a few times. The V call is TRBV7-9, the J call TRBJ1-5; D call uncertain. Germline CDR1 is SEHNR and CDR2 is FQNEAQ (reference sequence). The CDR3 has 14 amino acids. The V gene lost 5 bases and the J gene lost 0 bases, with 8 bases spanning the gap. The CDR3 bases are TGTGCCAGCAGCCCCGGGAATAGCAATCAGCCCCAGCATTTT. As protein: CASSPGNSNQPQHF.

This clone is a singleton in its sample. The CDR3 region is CASRGTSETSYEQYF. The CDR3 DNA reads TGTGCCAGCAGAGGGACTAGCGAGACCTCCTACGAGCAGTACTTC. The chain has TRBV6-5 and TRBJ2-7, with 10 bases matching TRBD2. Germline assignment: CDR1 MNHEY and CDR2 SVGAGI. The length of the CDR3 is 15 residues. After removal of 6 bases from V and 0 bases from J, the junction contained 5 bases not matched to a gene.

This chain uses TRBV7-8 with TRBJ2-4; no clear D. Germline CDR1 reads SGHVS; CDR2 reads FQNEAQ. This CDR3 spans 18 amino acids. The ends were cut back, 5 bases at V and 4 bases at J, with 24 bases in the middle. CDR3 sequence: CASSPHRAQSKVKNIQYF. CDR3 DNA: TGTGCCAGCAGCCCACACCGGGCCCAGAGTAAAGTAAAAAACATTCAGTACTTC. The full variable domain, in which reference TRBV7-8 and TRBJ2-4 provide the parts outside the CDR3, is GAGVSQSPRYKVAKRGQDVALRCDPISGHVSLFWYQQALGQGPEFLTYFQNEAQLDKSGLPSDRFFAERPEGSVSTLKIQRTQQEDSAVYLCASSPHRAQSKVKNIQYFGAGTRLSVL.

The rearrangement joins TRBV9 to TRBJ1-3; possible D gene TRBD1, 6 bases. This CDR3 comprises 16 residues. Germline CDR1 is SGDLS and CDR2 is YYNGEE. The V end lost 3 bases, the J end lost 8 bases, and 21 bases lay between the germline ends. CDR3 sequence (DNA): TGTGCCAGCAGCGGCCGGGGGGGCAAAGCCGGAGACACCATATATTTT. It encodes CASSGRGGKAGDTIYF.

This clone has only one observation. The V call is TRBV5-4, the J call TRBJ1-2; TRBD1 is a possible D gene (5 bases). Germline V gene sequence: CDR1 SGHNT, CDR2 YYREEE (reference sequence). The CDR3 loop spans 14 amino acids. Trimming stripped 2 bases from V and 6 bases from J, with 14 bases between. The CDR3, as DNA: TGTGCCAGCAGCTTAAACCGGGGACTGGATGGCTACACCTTC. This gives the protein CASSLNRGLDGYTF.

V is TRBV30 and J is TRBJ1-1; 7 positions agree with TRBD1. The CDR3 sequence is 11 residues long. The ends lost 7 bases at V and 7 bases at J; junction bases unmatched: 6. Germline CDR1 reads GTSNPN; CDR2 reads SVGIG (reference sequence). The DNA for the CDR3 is TGTGCCTTGCAGGGGGTGAATGAAGCTTTCTTT. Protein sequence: CALQGVNEAFF.

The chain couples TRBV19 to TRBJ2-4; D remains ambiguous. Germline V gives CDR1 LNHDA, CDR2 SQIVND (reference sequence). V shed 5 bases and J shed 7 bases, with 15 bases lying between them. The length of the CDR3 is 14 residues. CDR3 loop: CASSSFGDQNIQYF. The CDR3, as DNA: TGTGCCAGTAGTTCCTTCGGCGATCAGAACATTCAGTACTTC. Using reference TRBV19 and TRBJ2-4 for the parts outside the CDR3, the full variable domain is DGGITQSPKYLFRKEGQNVTLSCEQNLNHDAMYWYRQDPGQGLRLIYYSQIVNDFQKGDIAEGYSVSREKKESFPLTVTSAQKNPTAFYLCASSSFGDQNIQYFGAGTRLSVL.

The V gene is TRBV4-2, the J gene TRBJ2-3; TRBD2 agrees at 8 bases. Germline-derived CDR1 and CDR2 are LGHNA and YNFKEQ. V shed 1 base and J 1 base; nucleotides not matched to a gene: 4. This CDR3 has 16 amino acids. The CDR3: CASSQAVAGRTDTQYF. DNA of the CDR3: TGTGCCAGCAGCCAAGCGGTAGCGGGGCGCACAGATACGCAGTATTTT.

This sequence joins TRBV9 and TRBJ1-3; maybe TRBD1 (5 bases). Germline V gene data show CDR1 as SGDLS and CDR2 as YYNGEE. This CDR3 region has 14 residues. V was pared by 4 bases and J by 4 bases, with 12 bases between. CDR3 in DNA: TGTGCCAGCAGCCCAGGGACCGGGGGAAACACCATATATTTT. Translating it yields CASSPGTGGNTIYF.

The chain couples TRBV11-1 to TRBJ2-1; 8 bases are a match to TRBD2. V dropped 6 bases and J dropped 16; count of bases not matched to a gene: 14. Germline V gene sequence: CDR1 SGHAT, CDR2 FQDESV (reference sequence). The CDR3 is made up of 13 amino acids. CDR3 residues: CASSSSLAGKLFF. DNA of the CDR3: TGTGCCAGCAGTTCAAGTTTAGCGGGAAAGCTTTTCTTC.

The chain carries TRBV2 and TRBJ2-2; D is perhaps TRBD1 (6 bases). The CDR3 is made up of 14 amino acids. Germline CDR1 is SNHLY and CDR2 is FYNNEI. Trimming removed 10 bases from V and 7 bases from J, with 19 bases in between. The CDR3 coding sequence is TGTGCCACAACAGGGACCCCGAGCCACGGGGAGCTGTTTTTT. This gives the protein CATTGTPSHGELFF.

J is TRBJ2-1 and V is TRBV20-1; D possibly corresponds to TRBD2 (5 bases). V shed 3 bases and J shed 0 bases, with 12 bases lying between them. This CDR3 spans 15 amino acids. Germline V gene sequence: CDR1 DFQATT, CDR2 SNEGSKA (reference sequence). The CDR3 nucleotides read TGCAGTGCTAGTTTGAGGGCTAGCTCCTACAATGAGCAGTTCTTC. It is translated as CSASLRASSYNEQFF.

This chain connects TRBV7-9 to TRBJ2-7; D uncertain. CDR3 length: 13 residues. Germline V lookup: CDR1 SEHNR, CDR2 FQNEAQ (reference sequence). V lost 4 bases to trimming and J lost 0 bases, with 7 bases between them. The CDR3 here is CASSSTSSYEQYF. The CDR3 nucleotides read TGTGCCAGCAGCTCGACCAGCTCCTACGAGCAGTACTTC.

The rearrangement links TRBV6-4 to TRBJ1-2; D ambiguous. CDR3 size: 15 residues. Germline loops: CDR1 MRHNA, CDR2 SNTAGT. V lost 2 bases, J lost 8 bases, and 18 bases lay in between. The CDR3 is CASSDVGVATPGYTF. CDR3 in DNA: TGTGCCAGCAGTGACGTCGGGGTGGCGACGCCAGGCTACACCTTC.

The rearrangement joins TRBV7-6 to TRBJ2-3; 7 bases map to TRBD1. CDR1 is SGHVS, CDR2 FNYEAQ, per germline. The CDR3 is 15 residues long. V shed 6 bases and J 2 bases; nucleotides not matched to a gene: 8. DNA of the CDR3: TGTGCCAGCAGGCCCCCCACAGGGGTCACAGATACGCAGTATTTT. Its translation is CASRPPTGVTDTQYF. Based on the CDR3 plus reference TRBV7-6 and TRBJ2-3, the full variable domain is GAGVSQSPRYKVTKRGQDVALRCDPISGHVSLYWYRQALGQGPEFLTYFNYEAQQDKSGLPNDRFSAERPEGSISTLTIQRTEQRDSAMYRCASRPPTGVTDTQYFGPGTRLTVL.

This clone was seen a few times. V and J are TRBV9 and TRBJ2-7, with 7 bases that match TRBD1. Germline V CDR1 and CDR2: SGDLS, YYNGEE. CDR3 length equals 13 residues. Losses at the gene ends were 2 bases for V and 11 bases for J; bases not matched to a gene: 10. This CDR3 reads CASSVEGQGVKYF. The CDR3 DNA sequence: TGTGCCAGCAGCGTCGAGGGGCAGGGGGTTAAGTACTTC.

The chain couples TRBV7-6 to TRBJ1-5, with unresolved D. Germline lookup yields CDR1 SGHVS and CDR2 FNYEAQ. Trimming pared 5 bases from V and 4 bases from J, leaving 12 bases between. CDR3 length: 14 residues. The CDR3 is CASSDKTGNQPQHF. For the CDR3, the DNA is TGTGCCAGCAGCGATAAGACGGGTAATCAGCCCCAGCATTTT.

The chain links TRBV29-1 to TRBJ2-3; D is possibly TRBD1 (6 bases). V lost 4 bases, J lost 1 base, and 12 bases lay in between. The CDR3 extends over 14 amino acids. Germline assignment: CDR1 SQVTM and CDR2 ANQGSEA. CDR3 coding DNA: TGCAGCGTTGCCGCAGGGGCTGGCACAGATACGCAGTATTTT. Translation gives CSVAAGAGTDTQYF.

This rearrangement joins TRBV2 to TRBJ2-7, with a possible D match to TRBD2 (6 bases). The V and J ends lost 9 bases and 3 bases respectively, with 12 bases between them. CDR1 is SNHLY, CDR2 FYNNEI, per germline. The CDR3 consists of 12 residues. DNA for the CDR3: TGTGCCAGTTCGGGACTTAACTACGAGCAGTACTTC. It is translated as CASSGLNYEQYF. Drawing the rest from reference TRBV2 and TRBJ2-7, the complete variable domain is EPEVTQTPSHQVTQMGQEVILRCVPISNHLYFYWYRQILGQKVEFLVSFYNNEISEKSEIFDDQFSVERPDGSNFTLKIRSTKLEDSAMYFCASSGLNYEQYFGPGTRLTVT.

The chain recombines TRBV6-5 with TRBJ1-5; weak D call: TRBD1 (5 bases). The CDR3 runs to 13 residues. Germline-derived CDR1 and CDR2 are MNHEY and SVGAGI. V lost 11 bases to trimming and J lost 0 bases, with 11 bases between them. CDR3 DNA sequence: TGTGCCGGGGGAATATCTAGCAATCAGCCCCAGCATTTT. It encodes CAGGISSNQPQHF.

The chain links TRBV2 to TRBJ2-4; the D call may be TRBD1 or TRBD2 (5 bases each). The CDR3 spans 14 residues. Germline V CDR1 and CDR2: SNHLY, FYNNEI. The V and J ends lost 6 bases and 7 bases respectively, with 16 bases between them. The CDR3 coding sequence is TGTGCCAGCAGACGGGGCGCAGGGCCCAACATTCAGTACTTC. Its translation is CASRRGAGPNIQYF.

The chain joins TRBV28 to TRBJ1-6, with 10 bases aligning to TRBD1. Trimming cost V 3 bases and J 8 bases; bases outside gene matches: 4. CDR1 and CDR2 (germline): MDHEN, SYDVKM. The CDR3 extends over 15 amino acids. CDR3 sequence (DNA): TGTGCCAGCAGTTTTGGGACAGGGGTGGATTCACCCCTCCACTTT. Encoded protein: CASSFGTGVDSPLHF.

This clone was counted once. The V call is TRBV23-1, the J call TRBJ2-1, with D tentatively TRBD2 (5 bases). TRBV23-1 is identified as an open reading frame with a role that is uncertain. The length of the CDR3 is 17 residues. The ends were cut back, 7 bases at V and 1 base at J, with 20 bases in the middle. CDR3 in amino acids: CASKRGGWPRSYNEQFF. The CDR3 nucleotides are TGCGCCAGCAAACGGGGTGGTTGGCCTCGTTCCTACAATGAGCAGTTCTTC.

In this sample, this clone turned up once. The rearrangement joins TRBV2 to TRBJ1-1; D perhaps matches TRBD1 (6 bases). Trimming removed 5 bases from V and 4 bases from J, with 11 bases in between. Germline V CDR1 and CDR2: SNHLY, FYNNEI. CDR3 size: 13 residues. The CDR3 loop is CASSSDSGTEAFF. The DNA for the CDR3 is TGTGCCAGCAGTTCGGACAGTGGCACTGAAGCTTTCTTT. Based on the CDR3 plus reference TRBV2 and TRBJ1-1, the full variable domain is EPEVTQTPSHQVTQMGQEVILRCVPISNHLYFYWYRQILGQKVEFLVSFYNNEISEKSEIFDDQFSVERPDGSNFTLKIRSTKLEDSAMYFCASSSDSGTEAFFGQGTRLTVV.

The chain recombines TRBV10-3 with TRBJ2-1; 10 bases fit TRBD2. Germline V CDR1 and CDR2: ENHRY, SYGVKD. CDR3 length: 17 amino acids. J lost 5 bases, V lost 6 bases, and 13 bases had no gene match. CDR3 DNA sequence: TGTGCCATCAGCGGGGGAGTAGCGGGGGGTTCTGACAATGAGCAGTTCTTC. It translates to CAISGGVAGGSDNEQFF.

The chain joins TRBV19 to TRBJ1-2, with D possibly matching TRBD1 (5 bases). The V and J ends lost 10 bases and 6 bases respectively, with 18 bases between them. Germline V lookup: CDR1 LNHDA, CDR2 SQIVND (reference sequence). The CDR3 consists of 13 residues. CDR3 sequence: CATSGPPDHGYTF. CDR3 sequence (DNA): TGTGCCACCTCAGGGCCCCCGGATCATGGCTACACCTTC.

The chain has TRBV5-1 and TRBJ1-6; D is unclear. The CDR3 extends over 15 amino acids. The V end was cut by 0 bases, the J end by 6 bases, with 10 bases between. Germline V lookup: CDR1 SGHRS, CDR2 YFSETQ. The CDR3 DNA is TGCGCCAGCAGCTTGGAGGCCCGGGTTAATTCACCCCTCCACTTT. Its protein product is CASSLEARVNSPLHF.

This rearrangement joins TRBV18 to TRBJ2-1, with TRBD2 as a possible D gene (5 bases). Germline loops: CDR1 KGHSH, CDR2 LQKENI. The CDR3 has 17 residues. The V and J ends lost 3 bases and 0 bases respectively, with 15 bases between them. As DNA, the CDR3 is TGTGCCAGCTCACCTACGGGATTCCCGAGCTCCTACAATGAGCAGTTCTTC. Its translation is CASSPTGFPSSYNEQFF.